This T cell receptor beta chain was found in a study of shared clonotypes between healthy human individuals. On this clone itself: No antigen is known for it.

Donors were healthy HIV-negative adults without recent acute infections or vaccinations. The assay used deep level. The table came from immunoSEQ multiplex PCR; TCRdb's copy has only in-frame clones and leaves some out. The table lists some 500,000 clones, 96% of them singletons. The ends were cut back, 3 bases at V and 5 bases at J, with 14 bases in the middle. From germline, CDR1 is SGHAT and CDR2 FQNNGV. This CDR3 contains 15 residues. General observations from the study: Tissue TCR repertoires likely differ from these blood-only repertoires. About 4.5% of naive CD4 clonotypes were common to a handful of donors.

The sequenced sample consisted of naive CD4+ T cells sorted from blood. Specified subset: CD45RA+ positively selected. This TCR was sampled from a young woman in good health. This chain joins TRBV11-2 and TRBJ2-1; a weak D match, TRBD2 (6 bases). The chain's CDR3 is CASSFGSLVDNEQFF. The CDR3 DNA follows: TGTGCCAGCAGCTTCGGGAGTCTGGTCGACAATGAGCAGTTCTTC.